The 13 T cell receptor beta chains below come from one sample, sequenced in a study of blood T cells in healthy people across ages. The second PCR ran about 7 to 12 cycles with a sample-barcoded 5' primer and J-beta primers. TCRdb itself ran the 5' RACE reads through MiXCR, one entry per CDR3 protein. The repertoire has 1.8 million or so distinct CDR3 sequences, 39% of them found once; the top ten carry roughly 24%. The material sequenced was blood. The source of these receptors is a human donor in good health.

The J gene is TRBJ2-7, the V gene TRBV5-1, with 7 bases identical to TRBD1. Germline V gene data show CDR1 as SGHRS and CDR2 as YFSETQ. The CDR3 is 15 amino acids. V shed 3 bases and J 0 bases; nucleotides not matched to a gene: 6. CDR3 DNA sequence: TGCGCCAGCAGCTGGGGGACAGTAAGCTCCTACGAGCAGTACTTC. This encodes CASSWGTVSSYEQYF.

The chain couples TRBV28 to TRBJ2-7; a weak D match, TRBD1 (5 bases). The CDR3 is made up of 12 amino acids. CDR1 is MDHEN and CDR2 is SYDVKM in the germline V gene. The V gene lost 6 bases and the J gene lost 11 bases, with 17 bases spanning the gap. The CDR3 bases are TGTGCCAGCAGCACGACAGCGACGAGGAAGTACTTC. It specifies CASSTTATRKYF.

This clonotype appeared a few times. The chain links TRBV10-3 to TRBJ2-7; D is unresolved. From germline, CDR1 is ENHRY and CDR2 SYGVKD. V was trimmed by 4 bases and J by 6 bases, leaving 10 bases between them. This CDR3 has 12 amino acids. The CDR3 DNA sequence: TGTGCCATCAGTGGACTTTCTAGCGAGCAGTACTTC. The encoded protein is CAISGLSSEQYF.

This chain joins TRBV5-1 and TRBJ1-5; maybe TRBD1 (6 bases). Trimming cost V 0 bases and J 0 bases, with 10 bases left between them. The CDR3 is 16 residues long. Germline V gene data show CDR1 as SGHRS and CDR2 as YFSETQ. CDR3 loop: CASSLGGGSSNQPQHF. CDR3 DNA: TGCGCCAGCAGCTTGGGAGGGGGAAGTAGCAATCAGCCCCAGCATTTT.

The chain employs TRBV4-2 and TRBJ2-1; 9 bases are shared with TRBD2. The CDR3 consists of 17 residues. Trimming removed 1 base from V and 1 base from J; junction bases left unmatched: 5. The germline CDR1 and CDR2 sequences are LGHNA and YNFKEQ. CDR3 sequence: CASSQASGGSSYNEQFF. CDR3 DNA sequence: TGTGCCAGCAGCCAAGCGAGCGGGGGGTCGTCCTACAATGAGCAGTTCTTC.

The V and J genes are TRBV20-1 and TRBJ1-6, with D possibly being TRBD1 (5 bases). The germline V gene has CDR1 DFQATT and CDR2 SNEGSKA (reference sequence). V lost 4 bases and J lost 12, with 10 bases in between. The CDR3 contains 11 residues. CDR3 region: CSATSGGPLHF. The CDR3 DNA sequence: TGCAGTGCTACGTCGGGGGGACCCCTCCACTTT.

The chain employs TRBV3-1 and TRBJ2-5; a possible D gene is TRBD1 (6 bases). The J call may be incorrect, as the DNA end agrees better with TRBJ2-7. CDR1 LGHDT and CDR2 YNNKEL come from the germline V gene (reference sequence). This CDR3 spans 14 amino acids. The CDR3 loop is CASSLQGHLTEQYF. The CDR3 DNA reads TGTGCCAGCAGCCTACAGGGACACCTAACCGAGCAGTACTTC.

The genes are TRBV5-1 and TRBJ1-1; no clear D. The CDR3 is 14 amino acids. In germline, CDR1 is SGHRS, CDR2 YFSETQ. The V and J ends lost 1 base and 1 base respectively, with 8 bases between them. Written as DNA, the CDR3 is TGCGCCAGCAGCTTGTTTGAACAGAACACTGAAGCTTTCTTT. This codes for CASSLFEQNTEAFF.

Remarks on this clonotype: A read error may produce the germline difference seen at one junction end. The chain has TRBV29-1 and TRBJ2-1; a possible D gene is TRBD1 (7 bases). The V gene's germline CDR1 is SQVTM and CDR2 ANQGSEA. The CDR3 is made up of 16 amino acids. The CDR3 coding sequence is TGCAGCGTAGAAGAGGCGGGACAGAAAACTAACAATGAGCAGTTCTTC. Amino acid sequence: CSVEEAGQKTNNEQFF.

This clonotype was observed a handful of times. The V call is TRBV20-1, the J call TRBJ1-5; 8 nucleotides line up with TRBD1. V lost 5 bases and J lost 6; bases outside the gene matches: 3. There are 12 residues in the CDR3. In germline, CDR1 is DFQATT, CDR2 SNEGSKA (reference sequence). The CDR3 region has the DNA TGCAGTGCTTCAGGGGGCGGTCAGCCCCAGCATTTT. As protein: CSASGGGQPQHF.

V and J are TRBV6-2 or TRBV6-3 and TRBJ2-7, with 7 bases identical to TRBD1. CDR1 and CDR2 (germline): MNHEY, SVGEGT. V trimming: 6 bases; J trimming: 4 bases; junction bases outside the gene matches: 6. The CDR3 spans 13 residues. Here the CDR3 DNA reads TGTGCCAGCAGGGGACAGACTCGATACGAGCAGTACTTC. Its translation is CASRGQTRYEQYF.

Here the CDR3 DNA reads TGTGCCAGCAGCTTAATCGATCTAGCGGGGGAGCAGTTCTTC. This sequence encodes CASSLIDLAGEQFF. V gene TRBV7-2 combines with J gene TRBJ2-1; 9 positions agree with TRBD2. This CDR3 region has 14 residues. With 2 bases clipped from V and 10 bases from J, the junction kept 6 bases outside the gene matches. Germline values: CDR1 SGHTA, CDR2 FQGNSA. Based on the CDR3 plus reference TRBV7-2 and TRBJ2-1, the full variable domain is GAGVSQSPSNKVTEKGKDVELRCDPISGHTALYWYRQSLGQGLEFLIYFQGNSAPDKSGLPSDRFSAERTGGSVSTLTIQRTQQEDSAVYLCASSLIDLAGEQFFGPGTRLTVL.

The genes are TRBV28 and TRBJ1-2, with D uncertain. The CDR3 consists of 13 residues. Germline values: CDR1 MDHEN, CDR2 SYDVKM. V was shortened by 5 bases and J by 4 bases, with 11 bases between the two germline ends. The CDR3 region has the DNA TGTGCCAGCAGTCTGGTCGATTCCTATGGCTACACCTTC. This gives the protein CASSLVDSYGYTF.